These 27 T cell receptor beta chains share one sample of origin, sequenced in a study of blood T cell repertoires in COVID-19. Libraries were prepared by immunoSEQ multiplex PCR; TCRdb keeps only in-frame clonotypes and omits some of them. The sample records hundreds of thousands of clones, over 75% being singletons. The sequencing input was PBMCs or T cells enriched from blood (not recorded which). These receptors came from a woman in her thirties who had recovered from COVID-19.

This clone was detected a few times. The chain recombines TRBV6-6 with TRBJ1-2; TRBD1 aligns across 10 bases. The CDR3 spans 17 residues. Germline values: CDR1 MNHNY, CDR2 SVGAGI (reference sequence). The ends lost 5 bases at V and 5 bases at J; junction bases unmatched: 14. CDR3 sequence: CASSPRGQGPLQYGYTF. CDR3 in DNA: TGTGCCAGCAGTCCTCGGGGACAGGGGCCATTACAATATGGCTACACCTTC.

This clone occurred a few times. The chain recombines TRBV27 with TRBJ1-5, with D maybe TRBD1 (6 bases). Looked up from germline, CDR1 is MNHEY and CDR2 is SMNVEV (reference sequence). Trimming pared 7 bases from V and 7 bases from J, leaving 20 bases between. This CDR3 spans 15 amino acids. This chain's CDR3 is CASKHRERVGQPQHF. The CDR3 nucleotides read TGTGCCAGCAAACACAGGGAAAGGGTAGGGCAGCCCCAGCATTTT.

The V gene is TRBV29-1, the J gene TRBJ1-2, with 7 bases that match TRBD1. Germline V gene lookup returns CDR1 SQVTM and CDR2 ANQGSEA. V lost 6 bases to trimming and J lost 6 bases; unmatched junction nucleotides: 4. The CDR3 is 11 amino acids. The CDR3: CSVRTGDGYTF. The CDR3, as DNA: TGCAGCGTGAGGACAGGCGATGGCTACACCTTC.

The chain joins TRBV15 to TRBJ2-5, with 8 nucleotides matching TRBD1. Germline assignment: CDR1 LNHNV and CDR2 YYDKDF (reference sequence). Trimming took 4 bases from V and 3 from J; bases not matched to a gene: 7. The CDR3 is 15 residues long. This CDR3 reads CATSISSGGKETQYF. The CDR3 DNA is TGTGCCACCAGCATATCTTCAGGGGGCAAAGAGACCCAGTACTTC.

The chain joins TRBV5-8 to TRBJ1-2; D is uncertain. The CDR3 spans 12 residues. Per germline, CDR1 SGHTS and CDR2 YDEGEE. V lost 2 bases and J 5 bases, leaving 7 bases between the germline ends. DNA for the CDR3: TGTGCCAGCAGCTTCCGAGCATATGGCTACACCTTC. This gives the protein CASSFRAYGYTF. Full variable domain (missing parts from reference TRBV5-8 and TRBJ1-2): EAGVTQSPTHLIKTRGQQATLRCSPISGHTSVYWYQQALGLGLQFLLWYDEGEERNRGNFPPRFSGRQFPNYSSELNVNALELEDSALYLCASSFRAYGYTFGSGTRLTVV.

The chain has TRBV4-1 and TRBJ2-1; 7 nucleotides line up with TRBD1. Germline trimming cut 0 bases from V and 10 bases from J; bases unmatched to any gene: 9. Germline values: CDR1 MGHRA, CDR2 YSYEKL. The CDR3 is 15 amino acids. The CDR3 loop is CASSQEGWVDREQFF. The CDR3 DNA sequence: TGCGCCAGCAGCCAAGAAGGTTGGGTGGACAGGGAGCAGTTCTTC.

V gene TRBV12-5 combines with J gene TRBJ2-1; unclear D gene. Germline V gives CDR1 LGHNT, CDR2 FRNRAP. The ends were cut back, 6 bases at V and 4 bases at J, with 7 bases in the middle. The CDR3 totals 12 residues. The DNA for the CDR3 is TGTGCTAGTGGCTTCTCGTACAATGAGCAGTTCTTC. This translates into CASGFSYNEQFF.

The chain recombines TRBV28 with TRBJ1-1; TRBD1 agrees at 8 bases. V dropped 5 bases and J dropped 0; count of bases not matched to a gene: 11. The CDR3 has 17 amino acids. Germline lookup yields CDR1 MDHEN and CDR2 SYDVKM. CDR3 DNA sequence: TGTGCCAGCAGTGCACCGGGACAGGACCATGTGAACACTGAAGCTTTCTTT. Protein sequence: CASSAPGQDHVNTEAFF. The whole variable domain, filled in from reference TRBV28 and TRBJ1-1, reads DVKVTQSSRYLVKRTGEKVFLECVQDMDHENMFWYRQDPGLGLRLIYFSYDVKMKEKGDIPEGYSVSREKKERFSLILESASTNQTSMYLCASSAPGQDHVNTEAFFGQGTRLTVV.

The chain joins TRBV12-5 to TRBJ1-5; the match to TRBD1 covers 7 bases. Germline loops: CDR1 LGHNT, CDR2 FRNRAP. V was pared by 6 bases and J by 0 bases, with 8 bases of the junction left unmatched. CDR3 length: 16 residues. DNA of the CDR3: TGTGCTAGTGGCGAACTCCGGACAGGTAGCAATCAGCCCCAGCATTTT. Translation gives CASGELRTGSNQPQHF.

V usage is TRBV27 and J usage is TRBJ2-1, with D unresolved. This CDR3 is 14 amino acids long. From germline, CDR1 is MNHEY and CDR2 SMNVEV (reference sequence). The V and J ends lost 2 bases and 4 bases respectively, with 9 bases between them. CDR3 nucleotide sequence: TGTGCCAGCAGTTTAATCCCCAATTACAATGAGCAGTTCTTC. It is translated as CASSLIPNYNEQFF.

V gene TRBV10-2 combines with J gene TRBJ2-7; 10 bases map to TRBD1. Germline CDR1 WSHSY, CDR2 SAAADI. V trimming: 6 bases; J trimming: 5 bases; junction bases outside the gene matches: 4. The CDR3 contains 13 residues. CDR3 protein: CASRGTGDHEQYF. In DNA, the CDR3 is TGCGCCAGCAGGGGGACAGGGGACCACGAGCAGTACTTC.

The V call is TRBV29-1, the J call TRBJ1-2, with 8 bases aligning to TRBD1. Losses at the gene ends were 4 bases for V and 8 bases for J; bases not matched to a gene: 9. The CDR3 contains 13 residues. CDR1 and CDR2 from the germline V gene are SQVTM and ANQGSEA. CDR3 nucleotides: TGCAGCGTTGCTATGAGACAGGGGCTGGGCTACACCTTC. As protein: CSVAMRQGLGYTF.

This chain joins TRBV10-3 and TRBJ1-5; 7 nucleotides agree with TRBD1. J gave up 2 bases and V 3 bases, and 4 bases lay outside the gene matches. Per the germline V gene, CDR1 is ENHRY and CDR2 is SYGVKD. The CDR3 spans 15 residues. The CDR3 here is CAISDNTGGNQPQHF. The CDR3 DNA reads as TGTGCCATCAGTGACAATACAGGGGGCAATCAGCCCCAGCATTTT.

The chain employs TRBV19 and TRBJ1-1; no reliable D call. This CDR3 is 15 amino acids long. V gave up 10 bases and J gave up 1 base, with 19 bases separating them. Germline loops: CDR1 LNHDA, CDR2 SQIVND (reference sequence). As DNA, the CDR3 is TGTGCCACCAGAGAGTCTGCGGGCGGGAACACTGAAGCTTTCTTT. Residues: CATRESAGGNTEAFF.

This chain connects TRBV4-2 to TRBJ2-6, with D possibly being TRBD1 (6 bases). The CDR3 totals 16 residues. V was clipped by 2 bases and J by 4 bases, with 12 bases between them. CDR1 and CDR2 (germline): LGHNA, YNFKEQ. The chain's CDR3 is CASSQTQGTGANVLTF. CDR3 bases: TGTGCCAGCAGCCAAACACAGGGCACCGGGGCCAACGTCCTGACTTTC.

The rearrangement uses TRBV2 and TRBJ2-3; D perhaps matches TRBD2 (6 bases). Trimming took 2 bases from V and 0 from J, leaving 21 bases between them. Germline assignment: CDR1 SNHLY and CDR2 FYNNEI. The CDR3 is made up of 19 amino acids. The CDR3 bases are TGTGCCAGCAGTGAATTAGCGTGGGGGACTGATACTAGCACAGATACGCAGTATTTT. Translated: CASSELAWGTDTSTDTQYF.

The chain has TRBV28 and TRBJ2-3; 7 bases agree with TRBD2. CDR1 MDHEN and CDR2 SYDVKM come from the germline V gene. V trimming: 6 bases; J trimming: 4 bases; junction bases outside the gene matches: 10. This CDR3 is 15 amino acids long. The CDR3 region is CASSWMAGVPDTQYF. The DNA of the CDR3 is TGTGCCAGCAGCTGGATGGCGGGAGTCCCAGATACGCAGTATTTT.

V usage is TRBV2 and J usage is TRBJ2-5; tentatively, D is TRBD2 (8 bases). Germline assignment: CDR1 SNHLY and CDR2 FYNNEI. Trimming took off 2 bases at V and 5 bases at J, with 18 bases between the two ends. CDR3 length: 16 residues. The CDR3 sequence: CASSELGRGRWETQYF. CDR3 DNA sequence: TGTGCCAGCAGTGAACTCGGGAGGGGGCGCTGGGAGACCCAGTACTTC.

The chain recombines TRBV11-2 with TRBJ1-2; D is possibly TRBD1 (6 bases). With 4 bases removed from V and 2 bases from J, the gap between germline ends came to 23 bases. The CDR3 covers 18 residues. The germline V gene has CDR1 SGHAT and CDR2 FQNNGV. The CDR3 is CASSWTAGRPRGNYGYTF. CDR3 nucleotide sequence: TGTGCCAGCAGCTGGACCGCTGGCCGACCCAGGGGCAACTATGGCTACACCTTC.

The rearrangement links TRBV6-1 to TRBJ1-2, with D unclear. The CDR3 is 15 residues long. Per the germline V gene, CDR1 is MNHNS and CDR2 is SASEGT. V lost 1 base, J lost 0 bases, and 9 bases lay in between. CDR3 in DNA: TGTGCCAGCAGTGAAGGCAGGCTGACTAACTATGGCTACACCTTC. This encodes CASSEGRLTNYGYTF.

In its sample, this clone was seen once. The rearrangement links TRBV27 to TRBJ2-3; possible D gene TRBD1, 5 bases. Trimming shortened V by 1 base and J by 0 bases, and 11 bases separated the two germline ends. CDR3 length: 16 amino acids. Per the germline V gene, CDR1 is MNHEY and CDR2 is SMNVEV (reference sequence). CDR3 DNA: TGTGCCAGCAGTTTATTGCGATCAGGGAGCACAGATACGCAGTATTTT. It specifies CASSLLRSGSTDTQYF.

V gene TRBV2 combines with J gene TRBJ1-1, with TRBD1 as a possible D gene (5 bases). CDR1 SNHLY and CDR2 FYNNEI come from the germline V gene. The CDR3 consists of 16 residues. V was pared by 4 bases and J by 2 bases, with 17 bases between. CDR3 protein: CASSGERTSPNTEAFF. The CDR3 bases are TGTGCCAGCAGTGGAGAACGGACATCCCCAAACACTGAAGCTTTCTTT.

Written as DNA, the CDR3 is TGTGCCAGCAGCTTAAGGGGCCCAGGCACAGATACGCAGTATTTT. It yields the protein CASSLRGPGTDTQYF. V gene TRBV7-8 combines with J gene TRBJ2-3; perhaps TRBD1 as D (5 bases). Germline V gene lookup returns CDR1 SGHVS and CDR2 FQNEAQ. CDR3 length: 15 amino acids. V lost 2 bases to trimming and J lost 1 base, with 10 bases between them. Filled out from reference TRBV7-8 and TRBJ2-3, the complete variable domain reads GAGVSQSPRYKVAKRGQDVALRCDPISGHVSLFWYQQALGQGPEFLTYFQNEAQLDKSGLPSDRFFAERPEGSVSTLKIQRTQQEDSAVYLCASSLRGPGTDTQYFGPGTRLTVL.

The J gene is TRBJ2-7, the V gene TRBV6-5; 13 bases match TRBD2. The germline gives CDR1 MNHEY, CDR2 SVGAGI. The length of the CDR3 is 16 residues. Unmatched junction bases numbered 0, after V lost 0 bases and J lost 1 base. The CDR3 here is CASSYSTSGGSYEQYF. The CDR3 bases are TGTGCCAGCAGTTACTCGACTAGCGGGGGGTCCTACGAGCAGTACTTC.

CDR3 bases: TGTGCCAGCAGCTTGGCCTTGGACACCTATAGCAATCAGCCCCAGCATTTT. Its protein product is CASSLALDTYSNQPQHF. The rearrangement links TRBV5-6 to TRBJ1-5; D might be TRBD1 (5 bases). The V end lost 0 bases, the J end lost 0 bases, and 13 bases lay between the germline ends. This CDR3 contains 17 residues. Germline CDR1 reads SGHDT; CDR2 reads YYEEEE. The whole variable domain, remainder taken from reference TRBV5-6 and TRBJ1-5, is DAGVTQSPTHLIKTRGQQVTLRCSPKSGHDTVSWYQQALGQGPQFIFQYYEEEERQRGNFPDRFSGHQFPNYSSELNVNALLLGDSALYLCASSLALDTYSNQPQHFGDGTRLSIL.

The chain combines TRBV7-3 with TRBJ2-2; 9 nucleotides align to TRBD1. The CDR3 is 19 amino acids. Trimming took 1 base from V and 4 from J; bases not matched to a gene: 13. Germline V gives CDR1 SGHTA, CDR2 FQGTGA. CDR3 DNA sequence: TGTGCCAGCAGCTTAAAGAGGACGGGACAGGGATTTCGCACCGGGGAGCTGTTTTTT. Amino acids: CASSLKRTGQGFRTGELFF. Full variable domain (remainder filled in from reference TRBV7-3 and TRBJ2-2): GAGVSQTPSNKVTEKGKYVELRCDPISGHTALYWYRQSLGQGPEFLIYFQGTGAADDSGLPNDRFFAVRPEGSVSTLKIQRTERGDSAVYLCASSLKRTGQGFRTGELFFGEGSRLTVL.

This clone was seen once. The chain is built from TRBV15 and TRBJ1-4, with 9 bases fitting TRBD1. There are 19 residues in the CDR3. V shed 0 bases, J shed 3 bases, and the junction held 11 bases outside the gene matches. Germline assignment: CDR1 LNHNV and CDR2 YYDKDF (reference sequence). CDR3 region: CATSRDRPPRDRANEKLFF. CDR3 DNA: TGTGCCACCAGCAGAGACCGCCCCCCCCGGGACAGGGCTAATGAAAAACTGTTTTTT.